This T cell receptor beta chain appears in the sequencing data of a study of regulatory T cells in long-lasting Graves disease. Points from the study as a whole: TRBV28, TRBJ1-2 and TRBJ2-5 were segments that persistent disease favored.

About this clonotype itself: The target antigen is unknown.

Building of the TCR beta libraries involved iRepertoire HTBI primers and Arm-PCR of CDR3 regions. TCRdb passed the multiplex PCR reads through MiXCR, listing each CDR3 protein once. The repertoire holds approximately 540,000 distinct CDR3 sequences, with around 12% as singletons. CDR1 is MNHEY, CDR2 SVGAGI, per germline. V shed 3 bases, J shed 5 bases, and the junction held 5 bases outside the gene matches. This CDR3 has 15 amino acids. Time point indicated: newly diagnosed GD, antithyroid drugs for less than 3 months. Extracted RNA from PBMCs served as the source of the TCR library. These data were likewise used in another study, on T cells in Graves' hyperthyroidism and ophthalmopathy.

The TCR was taken from a woman in her twenties or thirties with Graves disease. The J gene is TRBJ2-3, the V gene TRBV6-5; 10 bases align to TRBD2. The sequences come from peripheral blood mononuclear cells (PBMCs), collected at new diagnosis, from a patient treated with antithyroid drugs. The CDR3 coding sequence is TGTGCCAGCAGTTATGGTCTAGCGGGGGAAGATACGCAGTATTTT. Its translation: CASSYGLAGEDTQYF.